These T cell receptor beta chains were read from a single sample in a study of beta chain features in type 1 diabetes. TCRdb keeps only in-frame clones here, not all; method: immunoSEQ multiplex PCR. The data show roughly 180,000 clones, around 7.8% seen once. Sequencing was carried out using central memory CD4+ T cells from blood. The receptors originated from a woman aged 40 to 55 with type 1 diabetes. Each CDR3 is given without its conserved first and last residue.

j_gene | v_gene | len | CDR3aa
TRBJ2-4 | TRBV11-2 | 11 | ASSLLAKNIQY
TRBJ2-7 | TRBV14 | 12 | ASSQWTGIYEQY
TRBJ2-1 | TRBV5-1 | 13 | ASTPGGTGSGEQF
TRBJ2-5 | TRBV19 | 13 | ASSIGGVMVETQY
TRBJ1-1 | TRBV7-3 | 11 | ASSRDTNTEAF
TRBJ2-7 | TRBV14 | 10 | ASSQTAYEQY
TRBJ1-1 | TRBV28 | 11 | ASSLSQAFEAF
TRBJ2-7 | TRBV28 | 11 | ASSGTDPYEQY
TRBJ1-5 | TRBV9 | 15 | ASSIALVRQGGQPQH
TRBJ1-1 | TRBV29-1 | 12 | SVVGQGRNTEAF
TRBJ1-2 | TRBV13 | 12 | ASSSRTAVWGYT
TRBJ1-2 | TRBV28 | 14 | ASSPPRQGANYGYT
TRBJ2-1 | TRBV7-3 | 11 | ASSLGALNEQF
TRBJ2-1 | TRBV19 | 13 | ASSKLAGVNNEQF
TRBJ2-1 | TRBV18 | 13 | ASSPQGTSEVEQF
TRBJ1-2 | TRBV30 | 12 | AWTQTPANYGYT